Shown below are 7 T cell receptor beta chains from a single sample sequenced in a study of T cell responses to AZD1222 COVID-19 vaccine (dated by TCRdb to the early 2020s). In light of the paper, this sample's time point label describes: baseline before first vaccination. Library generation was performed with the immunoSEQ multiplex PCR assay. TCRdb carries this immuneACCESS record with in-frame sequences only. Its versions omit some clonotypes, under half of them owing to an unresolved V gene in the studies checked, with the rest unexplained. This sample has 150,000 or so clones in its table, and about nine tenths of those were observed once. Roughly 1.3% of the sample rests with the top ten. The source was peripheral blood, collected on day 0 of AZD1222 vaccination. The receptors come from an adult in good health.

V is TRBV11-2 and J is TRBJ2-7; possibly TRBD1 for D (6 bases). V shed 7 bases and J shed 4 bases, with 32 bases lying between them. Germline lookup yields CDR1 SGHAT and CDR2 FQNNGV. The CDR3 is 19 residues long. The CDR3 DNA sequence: TGTGCCAGCAAAGGGGGAGCAGGGGTCCTGGTCGGTTCGGAATACGAGCAGTACTTC. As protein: CASKGGAGVLVGSEYEQYF. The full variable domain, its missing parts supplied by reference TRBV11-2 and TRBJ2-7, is EAGVAQSPRYKIIEKRQSVAFWCNPISGHATLYWYQQILGQGPKLLIQFQNNGVVDDSQLPKDRFSAERLKGVDSTLKIQPAKLEDSAVYLCASKGGAGVLVGSEYEQYFGPGTRLTVT.

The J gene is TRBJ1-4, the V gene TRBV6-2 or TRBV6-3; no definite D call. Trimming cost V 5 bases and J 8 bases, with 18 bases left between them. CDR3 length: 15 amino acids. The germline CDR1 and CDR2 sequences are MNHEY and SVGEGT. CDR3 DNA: TGTGCCAGCAGTCCCCTGAAGGGTTGGTGGGAAAAACTGTTTTTT. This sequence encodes CASSPLKGWWEKLFF.

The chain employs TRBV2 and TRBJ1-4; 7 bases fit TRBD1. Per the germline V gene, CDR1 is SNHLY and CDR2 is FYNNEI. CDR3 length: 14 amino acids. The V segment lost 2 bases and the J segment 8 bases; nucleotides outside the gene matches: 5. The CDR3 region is CASSETGDGEKLFF. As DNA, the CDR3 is TGTGCCAGCAGTGAAACAGGGGACGGGGAAAAACTGTTTTTT.

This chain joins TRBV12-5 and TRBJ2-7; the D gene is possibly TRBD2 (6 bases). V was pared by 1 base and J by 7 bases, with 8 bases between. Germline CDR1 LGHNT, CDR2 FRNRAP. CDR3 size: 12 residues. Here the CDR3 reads CASGLDRGEQYF. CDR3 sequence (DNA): TGTGCTAGTGGTTTGGATCGGGGGGAGCAGTACTTC.

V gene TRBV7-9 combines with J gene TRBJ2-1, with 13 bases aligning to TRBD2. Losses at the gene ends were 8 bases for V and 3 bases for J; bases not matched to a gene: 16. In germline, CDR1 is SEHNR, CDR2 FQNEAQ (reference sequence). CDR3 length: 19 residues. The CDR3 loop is CASPGRTSGRLGVYNEQFF. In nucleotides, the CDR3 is TGTGCCAGCCCCGGGCGGACTAGCGGGAGACTAGGGGTCTACAATGAGCAGTTCTTC.

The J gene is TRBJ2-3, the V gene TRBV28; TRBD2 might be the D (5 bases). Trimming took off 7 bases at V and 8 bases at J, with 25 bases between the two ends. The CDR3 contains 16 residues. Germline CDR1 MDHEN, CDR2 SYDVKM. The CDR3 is CASTSPRAIYRGTQYF. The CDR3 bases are TGTGCCAGCACGAGCCCTAGGGCCATTTACCGGGGTACGCAGTATTTT.

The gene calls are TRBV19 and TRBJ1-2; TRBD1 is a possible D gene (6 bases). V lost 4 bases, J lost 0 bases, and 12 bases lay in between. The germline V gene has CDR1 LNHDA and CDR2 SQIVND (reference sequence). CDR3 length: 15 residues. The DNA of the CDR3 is TGTGCCAGTAGTACCCCCCGACAGGCTAACTATGGCTACACCTTC. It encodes CASSTPRQANYGYTF.